This T cell receptor (beta chain) was observed in a study of cytomegalovirus exposure and HLA in healthy donors. Generated by immunoSEQ multiplex PCR, the TCRdb table keeps only in-frame clones and is missing some. The sample holds 110,000 or so clones, around 88% seen once. It was the approximately 120-subject validation cohort, separate from the approximately 620-subject first cohort, to which the donors belonged. Study-wide results and limits: Many donors shared some public TCRs, even though most TCR sequences were rare. Testing in vitro showed a few CMV-associated chains specific for CMV antigens. It was approximately 150 TCR beta chains that were listed as cytomegalovirus-associated.

The CDR3 length is 15 residues. V lost 5 bases to trimming and J lost 3 bases; unmatched junction nucleotides: 9. Germline V gene data show CDR1 as LNHDA and CDR2 as SQIVND (reference sequence). Concerning this clone itself: Its target is not known.

The sample taken for sequencing was PBMCs. The chain couples TRBV19 to TRBJ2-7; 8 nucleotides agree with TRBD1. The sequence was obtained from a man younger than 35 in good health and CMV-seronegative. The CDR3 DNA reads TGTGCCAGTAGTCCTCCCTGGACAGGGCTCTACGAGCAGTACTTC. This encodes CASSPPWTGLYEQYF. The full variable domain, completed using reference TRBV19 and TRBJ2-7, is DGGITQSPKYLFRKEGQNVTLSCEQNLNHDAMYWYRQDPGQGLRLIYYSQIVNDFQKGDIAEGYSVSREKKESFPLTVTSAQKNPTAFYLCASSPPWTGLYEQYFGPGTRLTVT.